The present TCR beta chain was sequenced within a study of T cell responses to AZD1222 COVID-19 vaccine. Notes on the study in general: The study found vaccine-associated CD4 TCRs spanning spike, dominant at 160-218 and 743-854.

Germline values: CDR1 KGHSH, CDR2 LQKENI. This CDR3 region has 15 residues. V shed 6 bases and J 6 bases; nucleotides not matched to a gene: 10. Profiling relied on immunoSEQ multiplex PCR, and the TCRdb table lists in-frame clones only, not all of them. Counted here are over 150,000 clones, 85% to 95% occurring once; the ten biggest clones make up around 0.93%. Points on this clone: Its antigen is not known.

Here the sequenced sample was peripheral blood, taken 28 days after the second dose of the MenACWY control vaccine. The chain couples TRBV18 to TRBJ1-2; TRBD1 matches 10 bases. This clonotype was sampled from an adult who received the MenACWY meningococcal vaccine as a control. CDR3 in DNA: TGTGCCAGCTCCCACAAAGACAGGGGGCGAGATGGCTACACCTTC. Protein: CASSHKDRGRDGYTF. Supplemented by reference TRBV18 and TRBJ1-2, the full variable domain reads NAGVMQNPRHLVRRRGQEARLRCSPMKGHSHVYWYRQLPEEGLKFMVYLQKENIIDESGMPKERFSAEFPKEGPSILRIQQVVRGDSAAYFCASSHKDRGRDGYTFGSGTRLTVV.